The 5 T cell receptor beta chains presented below share a single source sample, sequenced in a study of blood T cell repertoires in COVID-19. Sequencing used immunoSEQ multiplex PCR; TCRdb keeps in-frame clones, though not all of them. The sample comprises about 60,000 clones, 65% to 80% of which are singletons, and 9.7% rests with the top ten. Sequenced material: peripheral blood. The receptors come from a human donor in a cohort sampled during active COVID-19.

The chain uses TRBV28 and TRBJ2-5; 14 nucleotides match TRBD2. This CDR3 has 15 amino acids. CDR1 and CDR2 (germline): MDHEN, SYDVKM. V was clipped by 6 bases and J by 10 bases; unmatched bases: 10. As DNA, the CDR3 is TGTGCCAGCAGGACTCCCGGGACTAGCGGGAGAGGCCAGTACTTC. Encoded protein: CASRTPGTSGRGQYF.

The chain carries TRBV27 and TRBJ1-1, with 7 positions matching TRBD1. The germline gives CDR1 MNHEY, CDR2 SMNVEV (reference sequence). Trimming took 5 bases from V and 4 from J; bases not matched to a gene: 7. The length of the CDR3 is 14 residues. The CDR3 sequence is CASSEHRGFTEAFF. The CDR3 DNA follows: TGTGCCAGCAGTGAACACAGGGGATTCACTGAAGCTTTCTTT.

The rearrangement joins TRBV7-2 to TRBJ2-7; weak D call: TRBD2 (7 bases). This CDR3 has 15 amino acids. The V gene's germline CDR1 is SGHTA and CDR2 FQGNSA. Trimming shortened V by 6 bases and J by 4 bases, and 19 bases separated the two germline ends. CDR3 nucleotide sequence: TGTGCCAGCAGTAAAGGGGGGGGATTGGGTTACGAGCAGTACTTC. Protein sequence: CASSKGGGLGYEQYF.

The rearrangement joins TRBV28 to TRBJ1-2; D unresolved. V lost 8 bases, J lost 2 bases, and 9 bases lay in between. Germline CDR1 and CDR2: MDHEN and SYDVKM. This CDR3 spans 12 amino acids. CDR3 region: CASAGVNYGYTF. In DNA, the CDR3 is TGTGCCAGCGCCGGGGTCAACTATGGCTACACCTTC.

The chain links TRBV5-1 to TRBJ2-7, with a possible D match to TRBD1 (6 bases). The CDR3 sequence is 15 residues long. Looked up from germline, CDR1 is SGHRS and CDR2 is YFSETQ. V was shortened by 4 bases and J by 2 bases, with 16 bases between the two germline ends. CDR3 protein: CASSPSPGDTYEQYF. The DNA of the CDR3 is TGCGCCAGCAGCCCCAGCCCAGGGGATACCTACGAGCAGTACTTC.